This entry is about one TCR beta chain. The CDR3 is made up of 15 amino acids. Per germline, CDR1 MDHEN and CDR2 SYDVKM. V lost 3 bases, J lost 6 bases, and 15 bases lay in between. This record belongs to a study of blood T cell repertoires in COVID-19. Across roughly 25 US areas, participants ranged in age from about 18 to 90 years. Cohort placement rested on clinical history that participants reported themselves. In the study's own analysis: Amplified reference gene primers provided the basis for estimating nucleated cell counts. The method was immunoSEQ multiplex PCR; TCRdb's version includes in-frame clones alone and lacks a portion of them. The DNA was the basis for D and trimming; V, J and clone size are from that table. Among about 270,000 clones, roughly nine tenths were seen once, and the ten largest hold 1.5% to 2%.

The source of this sequence is a woman between 55 and 75 years old who had recovered from COVID-19. The J gene is TRBJ1-5, the V gene TRBV28; the D is unclear. Sequenced sample: PBMCs or T cells enriched from blood (not recorded which). CDR3 region: CASSLGSKPFQPQHF. The CDR3 nucleotides read TGTGCCAGCAGTTTGGGCAGCAAGCCCTTTCAGCCCCAGCATTTT. Looking up the rest from reference TRBV28 and TRBJ1-5 gives the full variable domain: DVKVTQSSRYLVKRTGEKVFLECVQDMDHENMFWYRQDPGLGLRLIYFSYDVKMKEKGDIPEGYSVSREKKERFSLILESASTNQTSMYLCASSLGSKPFQPQHFGDGTRLSIL.